Shown below are 11 T cell receptor beta chains from a single sample sequenced in a study of human T cells and chemical hapten exposure. The time point: pre-sensitization, week 0. The treatment denotes: therapeutic diphenylcyclopropenone sensitization with weekly scalp DPC. MiXCR, run by TCRdb on the RACE reads, gives a single entry per CDR3 protein. The data contain around 260,000 distinct CDR3 sequences, approximately 8.6% of them singletons. The material was whole blood, obtained in connection with sensitization to the hapten diphenylcyclopropenone (DPC). All receptors come from a woman aged 35 to 49 with alopecia areata. Some clones in this sample may be carry-over from other donors' samples.

This clonotype was recorded many times. The genes are TRBV12-3 or TRBV12-4 and TRBJ2-4; D unresolved. Trimming removed 5 bases from V and 4 bases from J, with 3 bases in between. CDR3 length equals 11 residues. DNA for the CDR3: TGTGCCAGCAGTCCGAAAAACATTCAGTACTTC. Translated, it gives CASSPKNIQYF.

This clonotype was picked up a small number of times. The CDR3 nucleotides read TGCGCCAGCAGCTTGGGTCTAGCGGGAGGGCCCGCCGGGGAGCTGTTTTTT. It is translated as CASSLGLAGGPAGELFF. V gene TRBV5-1 combines with J gene TRBJ2-2; TRBD2 matches at 12 bases. V lost 0 bases, J lost 6 bases, and 6 bases stayed unmatched. The CDR3 extends over 17 amino acids. Germline V gene lookup returns CDR1 SGHRS and CDR2 YFSETQ.

This clonotype was counted only a few times. The rearrangement uses TRBV10-3 and TRBJ1-1; 12 bases align to TRBD1. This CDR3 is built from 17 residues. V shed 5 bases, J shed 6 bases, and the junction held 13 bases outside the gene matches. CDR1 is ENHRY, CDR2 SYGVKD, per germline. CDR3 region: CAISWGQGALGGSEAFF. CDR3 sequence (DNA): TGTGCCATCAGTTGGGGACAGGGGGCTTTGGGAGGCTCTGAAGCTTTCTTT.

This clonotype was seen more than once but under ten times. The chain links TRBV7-9 to TRBJ2-5, with D possibly called TRBD1 or TRBD2 (6 bases each). V was clipped by 5 bases and J by 5 bases, with 15 bases between them. Germline CDR1 reads SEHNR; CDR2 reads FQNEAQ (reference sequence). CDR3 length: 14 amino acids. Here the CDR3 DNA reads TGTGCCAGCAGCCGTGCCGGGGGCGGGGAGACCCAGTACTTC. Protein product: CASSRAGGGETQYF.

This clonotype was seen repeatedly, ten times or more. The J gene is TRBJ1-2, the V gene TRBV18, with D perhaps TRBD1 (6 bases). The length of the CDR3 is 12 residues. V was trimmed by 10 bases and J by 5 bases, leaving 14 bases between them. Germline assignment: CDR1 KGHSH and CDR2 LQKENI. The CDR3 sequence is CATTDSRYGYTF. CDR3 coding DNA: TGTGCCACCACGGACAGCCGGTATGGCTACACCTTC.

The chain combines TRBV7-2 with TRBJ1-5, with TRBD1 matching 10 bases. CDR3 length: 15 amino acids. J lost 7 bases, V lost 5 bases, and 8 bases had no gene match. The germline V gene has CDR1 SGHTA and CDR2 FQGNSA. This CDR3 reads CASSRSGTGDQPQHF. The CDR3 region has the DNA TGTGCCAGCAGCCGTAGCGGGACAGGGGACCAGCCCCAGCATTTT.

Written as DNA, the CDR3 is TGTGCCAGCAAGGAAGGCGGCGCGAACACCGGGGAGCTGTTTTTT. Residues: CASKEGGANTGELFF. The V and J genes are TRBV6-1 and TRBJ2-2; no reliable D call. Between the trimmed V and J ends, which lost 7 bases and 0 bases, there was a span of 12 bases. Germline CDR1 and CDR2: MNHNS and SASEGT. The CDR3 runs 15 residues.

This clonotype occurred a few times. The chain uses TRBV28 and TRBJ2-1, with D tentatively TRBD2 (6 bases). Germline V gene sequence: CDR1 MDHEN, CDR2 SYDVKM. The CDR3 totals 16 residues. V gave up 4 bases and J gave up 3 bases, with 16 bases separating them. The CDR3 protein is CASSSQAGVYYNEQFF. The CDR3 region has the DNA TGTGCCAGCAGTTCCCAAGCGGGTGTCTACTACAATGAGCAGTTCTTC. The full variable domain, rest sourced from reference TRBV28 and TRBJ2-1, is DVKVTQSSRYLVKRTGEKVFLECVQDMDHENMFWYRQDPGLGLRLIYFSYDVKMKEKGDIPEGYSVSREKKERFSLILESASTNQTSMYLCASSSQAGVYYNEQFFGPGTRLTVL.

The chain has TRBV7-2 and TRBJ2-7; 9 nucleotides match TRBD2. Trimming took 5 bases from V and 6 from J; bases not matched to a gene: 5. Germline CDR1 reads SGHTA; CDR2 reads FQGNSA. This CDR3 comprises 13 residues. The CDR3 sequence is CASSQGLAFEQYF. CDR3 DNA sequence: TGTGCCAGCAGCCAAGGACTAGCGTTCGAGCAGTACTTC.

The chain employs TRBV12-3 or TRBV12-4 and TRBJ2-5; no clear D. The CDR3 covers 16 residues. V was trimmed by 7 bases and J by 2 bases, leaving 20 bases between them. In nucleotides, the CDR3 is TGTGCCAGCACCACTTTTGGCAACCTGAGACAAGAGACCCAGTACTTC. This encodes CASTTFGNLRQETQYF.

Only a few counts were recorded for this clonotype. The genes are TRBV7-2 and TRBJ2-1, with D uncertain. This CDR3 comprises 12 residues. Trimming took 1 base from V and 10 from J, leaving 8 bases between them. Looked up from germline, CDR1 is SGHTA and CDR2 is FQGNSA. CDR3 coding DNA: TGTGCCAGCAGCTTAGGACCCGGAGAGCAGTTCTTC. It encodes CASSLGPGEQFF.